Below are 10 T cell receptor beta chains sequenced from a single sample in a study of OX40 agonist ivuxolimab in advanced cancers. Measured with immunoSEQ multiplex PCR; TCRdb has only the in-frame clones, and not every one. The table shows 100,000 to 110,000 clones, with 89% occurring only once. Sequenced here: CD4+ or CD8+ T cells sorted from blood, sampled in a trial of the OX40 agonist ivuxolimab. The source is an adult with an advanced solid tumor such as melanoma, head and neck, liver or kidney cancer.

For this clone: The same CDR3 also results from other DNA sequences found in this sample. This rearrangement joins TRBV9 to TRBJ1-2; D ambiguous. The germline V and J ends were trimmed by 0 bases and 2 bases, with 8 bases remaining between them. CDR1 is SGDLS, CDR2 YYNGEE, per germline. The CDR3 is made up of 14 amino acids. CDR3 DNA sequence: TGTGCCAGCAGCGTAGCGGGCGGCAACTATGGCTACACCTTC. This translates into CASSVAGGNYGYTF.

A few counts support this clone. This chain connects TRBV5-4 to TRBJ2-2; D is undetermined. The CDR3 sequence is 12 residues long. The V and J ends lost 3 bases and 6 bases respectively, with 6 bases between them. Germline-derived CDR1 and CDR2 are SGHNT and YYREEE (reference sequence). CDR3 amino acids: CASSYDSGELFF. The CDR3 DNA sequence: TGTGCCAGCAGCTACGACTCCGGGGAGCTGTTTTTT.

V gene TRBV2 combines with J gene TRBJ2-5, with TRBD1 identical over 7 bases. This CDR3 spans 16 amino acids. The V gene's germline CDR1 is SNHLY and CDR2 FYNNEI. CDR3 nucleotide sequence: TGTGCAAGCTGGCCCCATACCACAGGGGAACAAGAGACCCAGTACTTC. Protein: CASWPHTTGEQETQYF.

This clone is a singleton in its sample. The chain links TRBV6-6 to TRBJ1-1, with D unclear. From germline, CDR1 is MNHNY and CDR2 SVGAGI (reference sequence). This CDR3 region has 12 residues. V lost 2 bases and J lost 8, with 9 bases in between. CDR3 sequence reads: CASSYPDGEAFF. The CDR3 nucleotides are TGTGCCAGCAGTTACCCCGACGGCGAAGCTTTCTTT.

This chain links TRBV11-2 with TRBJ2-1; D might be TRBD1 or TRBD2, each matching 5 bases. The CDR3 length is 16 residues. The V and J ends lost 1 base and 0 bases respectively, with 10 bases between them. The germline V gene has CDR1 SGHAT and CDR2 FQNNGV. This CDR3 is CASSLVVGVSYNEQFF. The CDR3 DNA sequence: TGTGCCAGCAGCTTAGTGGTGGGGGTCTCCTACAATGAGCAGTTCTTC.

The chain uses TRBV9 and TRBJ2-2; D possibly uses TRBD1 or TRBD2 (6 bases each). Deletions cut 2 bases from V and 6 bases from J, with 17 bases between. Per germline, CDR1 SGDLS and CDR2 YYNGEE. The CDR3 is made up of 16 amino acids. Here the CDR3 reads CASSVVGGPPPGELFF. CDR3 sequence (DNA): TGTGCCAGCAGCGTCGTGGGGGGCCCTCCCCCCGGGGAGCTGTTTTTT.

The CDR3 DNA is TGTGCCTGGAGTGTAGTGGGGGATGCTTTCTTT. Protein product: CAWSVVGDAFF. The chain couples TRBV30 to TRBJ1-1, with a weak D call TRBD1 (5 bases). Trimming pared 0 bases from V and 11 bases from J, leaving 10 bases between. Per the germline V gene, CDR1 is GTSNPN and CDR2 is SVGIG (reference sequence). The CDR3 sequence is 11 residues long.

The CDR3 reads CAWERGLRDYEQYF. The CDR3 coding sequence is TGTGCCTGGGAACGGGGGCTCCGGGACTACGAGCAGTACTTC. This chain connects TRBV30 to TRBJ2-7; either TRBD1 or TRBD2 may supply D (6 bases each). Germline values: CDR1 GTSNPN, CDR2 SVGIG (reference sequence). The ends were cut back, 5 bases at V and 3 bases at J, with 17 bases in the middle. The CDR3 has 14 amino acids. The full variable domain, in which reference TRBV30 and TRBJ2-7 provide the parts outside the CDR3, is SQTIHQWPATLVQPVGSPLSLECTVEGTSNPNLYWYRQAAGRGLQLLFYSVGIGQISSEVPQNLSASRPQDRQFILSSKKLLLSDSGFYLCAWERGLRDYEQYFGPGTRLTVT.

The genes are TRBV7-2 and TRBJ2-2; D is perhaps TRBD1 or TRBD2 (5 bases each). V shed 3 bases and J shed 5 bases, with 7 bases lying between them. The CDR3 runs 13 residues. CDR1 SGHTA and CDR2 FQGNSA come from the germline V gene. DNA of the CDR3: TGTGCCAGCAGCTTGGGACCGACCGGGGAGCTGTTTTTT. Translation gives CASSLGPTGELFF. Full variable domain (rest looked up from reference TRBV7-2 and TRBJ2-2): GAGVSQSPSNKVTEKGKDVELRCDPISGHTALYWYRQSLGQGLEFLIYFQGNSAPDKSGLPSDRFSAERTGGSVSTLTIQRTQQEDSAVYLCASSLGPTGELFFGEGSRLTVL.

Written as DNA, the CDR3 is TGTGCCAGCAGTTTGACCGGGACACCGGCCGGGGAGCTGTTTTTT. Its protein is CASSLTGTPAGELFF. The chain joins TRBV27 to TRBJ2-2; TRBD1 is a possible D gene (6 bases). This CDR3 comprises 15 residues. Deletions cut 3 bases from V and 6 bases from J, with 14 bases between. Looked up from germline, CDR1 is MNHEY and CDR2 is SMNVEV (reference sequence).